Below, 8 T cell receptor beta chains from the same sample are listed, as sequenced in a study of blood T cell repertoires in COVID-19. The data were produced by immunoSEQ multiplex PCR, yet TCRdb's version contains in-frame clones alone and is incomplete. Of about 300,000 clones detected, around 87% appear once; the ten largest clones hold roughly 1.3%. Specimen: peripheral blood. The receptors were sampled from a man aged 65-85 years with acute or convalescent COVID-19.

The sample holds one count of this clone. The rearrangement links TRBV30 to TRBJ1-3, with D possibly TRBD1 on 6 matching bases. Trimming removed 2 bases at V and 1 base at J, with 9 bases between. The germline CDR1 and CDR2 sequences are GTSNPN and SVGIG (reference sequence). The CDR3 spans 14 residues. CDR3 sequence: CAWSLGQSGNTIYF. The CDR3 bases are TGTGCCTGGAGTCTAGGACAGTCTGGAAACACCATATATTTT.

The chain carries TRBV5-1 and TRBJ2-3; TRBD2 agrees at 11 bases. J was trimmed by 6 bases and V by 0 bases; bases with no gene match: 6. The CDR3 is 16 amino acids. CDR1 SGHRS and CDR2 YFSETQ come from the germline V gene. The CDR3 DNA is TGCGCCAGCAGCTTGGCGGCTAGCGGGGGGAGGGATACGCAGTATTTT. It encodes CASSLAASGGRDTQYF.

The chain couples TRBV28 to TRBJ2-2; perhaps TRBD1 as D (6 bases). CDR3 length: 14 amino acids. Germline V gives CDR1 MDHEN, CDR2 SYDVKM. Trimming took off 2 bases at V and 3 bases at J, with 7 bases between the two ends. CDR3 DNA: TGTGCCAGCAGTTTAGGGGGCTACACCGGGGAGCTGTTTTTT. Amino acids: CASSLGGYTGELFF.

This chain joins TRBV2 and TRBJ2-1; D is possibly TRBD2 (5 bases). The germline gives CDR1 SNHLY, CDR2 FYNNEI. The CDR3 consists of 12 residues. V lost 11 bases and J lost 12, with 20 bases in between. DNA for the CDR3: TGTGCCTCAGAAATGGACTCGACTCCGCAGTTCTTC. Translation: CASEMDSTPQFF.

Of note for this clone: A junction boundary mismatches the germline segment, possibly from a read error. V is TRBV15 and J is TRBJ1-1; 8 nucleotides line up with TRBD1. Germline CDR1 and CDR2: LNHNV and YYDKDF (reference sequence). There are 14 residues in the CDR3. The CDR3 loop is CATSRDRGDTEAFF. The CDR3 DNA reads TGTGCCACCAGCCGAGACAGGGGCGATACTGAAGCTTTCTTT.

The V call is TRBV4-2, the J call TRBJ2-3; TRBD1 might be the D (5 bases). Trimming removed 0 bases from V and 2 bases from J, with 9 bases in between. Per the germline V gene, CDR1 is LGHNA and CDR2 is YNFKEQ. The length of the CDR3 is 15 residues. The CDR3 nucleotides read TGTGCCAGCAGCCAAGACAGGACAACCACAGATACGCAGTATTTT. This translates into CASSQDRTTTDTQYF.

The CDR3 region is CASSIAATGGVNQPQHF. The CDR3 DNA follows: TGTGCCAGTAGTATAGCGGCGACAGGGGGGGTAAATCAGCCCCAGCATTTT. J is TRBJ1-5 and V is TRBV19; TRBD1 matches at 9 bases. From germline, CDR1 is LNHDA and CDR2 SQIVND (reference sequence). The CDR3 length is 17 residues. V shed 1 base, J shed 4 bases, and the junction held 8 bases outside the gene matches.

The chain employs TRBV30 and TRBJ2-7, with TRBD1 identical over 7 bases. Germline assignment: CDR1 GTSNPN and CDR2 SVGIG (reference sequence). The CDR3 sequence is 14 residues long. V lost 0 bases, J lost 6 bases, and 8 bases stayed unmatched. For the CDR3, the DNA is TGTGCCTGGAGTGTCCTCGACAGGGCGAGCGAGCAGTACTTC. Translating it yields CAWSVLDRASEQYF.